The 23 T cell receptor beta chains in this list originate from one sample, sequenced in a study of CD8 T cells in ankylosing spondylitis. TCRdb re-called the 5' RACE reads with MiXCR, one entry per CDR3 protein. Altogether about 340,000 distinct CDR3 sequences are present, roughly 20% being singletons, with the ten largest covering less than 15%. The material sequenced was blood, either unsorted or a sorted T cell fraction (not recorded which). Every receptor here comes from a male donor with ankylosing spondylitis or in good health (not recorded which).

V and J are TRBV9 and TRBJ2-7, with D possibly being TRBD1 (6 bases). The ends were cut back, 3 bases at V and 3 bases at J, with 13 bases in the middle. The CDR3 has 14 residues. Germline CDR1 and CDR2: SGDLS and YYNGEE. The CDR3 DNA reads as TGTGCCAGCAGCGCCAGGGGTGGGGGCTACGAGCAGTACTTC. Its protein is CASSARGGGYEQYF.

V and J are TRBV29-1 and TRBJ2-3; perhaps TRBD2 as D (6 bases). V lost 6 bases and J 10 bases, leaving 17 bases between the germline ends. Looked up from germline, CDR1 is SQVTM and CDR2 is ANQGSEA. This CDR3 has 12 residues. CDR3 in DNA: TGCAGCGTGGAGGGTGCGGGGCGGCCGCAGTATTTT. Protein product: CSVEGAGRPQYF.

The chain carries TRBV29-1 and TRBJ1-1; D is ambiguous. This CDR3 is built from 13 residues. CDR1 and CDR2 from the germline V gene are SQVTM and ANQGSEA. V lost 3 bases and J lost 0, with 8 bases in between. This chain's CDR3 is CSVDGNMNTEAFF. CDR3 nucleotide sequence: TGCAGCGTTGACGGGAACATGAACACTGAAGCTTTCTTT.

In this sample, this clonotype turned up a few times. CDR3 protein: CSVFGRGGAYEQYF. The CDR3 region has the DNA TGCAGCGTTTTCGGGAGGGGGGGAGCCTACGAGCAGTACTTC. The genes are TRBV29-1 and TRBJ2-7; TRBD2 agrees at 8 bases. CDR3 size: 14 residues. Germline assignment: CDR1 SQVTM and CDR2 ANQGSEA. V trimming: 5 bases; J trimming: 2 bases; junction bases outside the gene matches: 8.

The rearrangement uses TRBV7-6 and TRBJ2-1; TRBD2 might be the D (6 bases). The CDR3 runs to 16 residues. Looked up from germline, CDR1 is SGHVS and CDR2 is FNYEAQ. Trimming took off 5 bases at V and 3 bases at J, with 17 bases between the two ends. CDR3 residues: CASSPEGGAIYNEQFF. The CDR3 DNA sequence: TGTGCCAGCAGCCCTGAGGGCGGGGCCATCTACAATGAGCAGTTCTTC.

The chain carries TRBV11-2 and TRBJ2-7; D remains unclear. CDR3 size: 11 residues. Germline CDR1 reads SGHAT; CDR2 reads FQNNGV. The germline V and J ends were trimmed by 5 bases and 7 bases, with 9 bases remaining between them. The DNA of the CDR3 is TGTGCCAGCAGCCTAGGGAAAGAGCAGTACTTC. This sequence encodes CASSLGKEQYF.

This chain links TRBV2 with TRBJ1-2, with TRBD1 matching over 10 bases. CDR3 length: 15 residues. Germline V gene data show CDR1 as SNHLY and CDR2 as FYNNEI. V lost 2 bases to trimming and J lost 5 bases; unmatched junction nucleotides: 5. DNA of the CDR3: TGTGCCAGCAGTGAATTCGGGACAGGGGTTTATGGCTACACCTTC. Amino acids: CASSEFGTGVYGYTF. The full variable domain, completed using reference TRBV2 and TRBJ1-2, is EPEVTQTPSHQVTQMGQEVILRCVPISNHLYFYWYRQILGQKVEFLVSFYNNEISEKSEIFDDQFSVERPDGSNFTLKIRSTKLEDSAMYFCASSEFGTGVYGYTFGSGTRLTVV.

Written as DNA, the CDR3 is TGTGCCAGCAGCTTAGTGGCAGTCGCGAACACCGGGGAGCTGTTTTTT. Its protein is CASSLVAVANTGELFF. The chain recombines TRBV7-9 with TRBJ2-2, with D hard to call. The CDR3 is 16 residues long. The germline gives CDR1 SEHNR, CDR2 FQNEAQ (reference sequence). Trimming removed 1 base at V and 0 bases at J, with 9 bases between.

The genes are TRBV29-1 and TRBJ2-1; weak D call: TRBD1 (6 bases). This CDR3 is 16 amino acids long. V gave up 3 bases and J gave up 1 base, with 16 bases separating them. In germline, CDR1 is SQVTM, CDR2 ANQGSEA. DNA of the CDR3: TGCAGCGTTGATAGAGCGGACAGTGAGTCCTACAATGAGCAGTTCTTC. Translating it yields CSVDRADSESYNEQFF.

The chain joins TRBV28 to TRBJ2-7; D may be TRBD1 (6 bases). Trimming shortened V by 5 bases and J by 0 bases, and 17 bases separated the two germline ends. The germline gives CDR1 MDHEN, CDR2 SYDVKM. The CDR3 extends over 16 amino acids. CDR3 region: CASSVRSGQSSYEQYF. The CDR3 nucleotides read TGTGCCAGCAGTGTACGCTCGGGACAAAGCTCCTACGAGCAGTACTTC.

The chain recombines TRBV7-9 with TRBJ2-2, with TRBD2 as a possible D gene (6 bases). Trimming stripped 6 bases from V and 3 bases from J, with 11 bases between. Germline V gene sequence: CDR1 SEHNR, CDR2 FQNEAQ (reference sequence). The CDR3 is 14 amino acids. This CDR3 is CASRPGVHTGELFF. The CDR3 bases are TGTGCCAGCAGACCGGGAGTTCACACCGGGGAGCTGTTTTTT.

The gene calls are TRBV10-3 and TRBJ2-7; no clear D gene. Germline lookup yields CDR1 ENHRY and CDR2 SYGVKD. The V end was cut by 2 bases, the J end by 2 bases, with 10 bases between. The CDR3 runs 14 residues. The CDR3 coding sequence is TGTGCCATCAGTGAGATCAGCTCGACCTACGAGCAGTACTTC. This codes for CAISEISSTYEQYF.

CDR3 DNA sequence: TGCGCCAGCGGGGAGCAGGGAATCTCCGGGGAGCTGTTTTTT. Translating gives CASGEQGISGELFF. The V gene is TRBV10-1, the J gene TRBJ2-2; D tentatively fits TRBD1 or TRBD2 (5 bases each). The germline V gene has CDR1 WNHNN and CDR2 SYGVQD (reference sequence). Trimming removed 8 bases from V and 6 bases from J, with 16 bases in between. The CDR3 has 14 residues.

There are a few counts of this clonotype. This chain joins TRBV4-1 and TRBJ2-2, with 9 nucleotides matching TRBD2. The CDR3 totals 18 residues. Germline V CDR1 and CDR2: MGHRA, YSYEKL. V shed 5 bases and J 7 bases; nucleotides not matched to a gene: 17. For the CDR3, the DNA is TGCGCCAGCAGCACACGGTCTCTTGCGGGGGGGCCTGACGGGGAGCTGTTTTTT. Its protein is CASSTRSLAGGPDGELFF.

This clonotype was seen a handful of times. The J gene is TRBJ2-1, the V gene TRBV7-8, with 11 bases lining up with TRBD2. CDR1 is SGHVS, CDR2 FQNEAQ, per germline. The CDR3 is made up of 18 amino acids. V dropped 0 bases and J dropped 7; count of bases not matched to a gene: 11. DNA of the CDR3: TGTGCCAGCAGCTTAGCGATTAGCGGGGGGGCCACTTGGAATGAGCAGTTCTTC. The encoded protein is CASSLAISGGATWNEQFF.

The rearrangement uses TRBV6-5 and TRBJ1-5; 9 bases map to TRBD1. The CDR3 sequence is 15 residues long. CDR1 MNHEY and CDR2 SVGAGI come from the germline V gene. After removal of 0 bases from V and 6 bases from J, the junction contained 3 bases not matched to a gene. CDR3 residues: CASSYSRDRAQPQHF. For the CDR3, the DNA is TGTGCCAGCAGTTACTCGAGGGACAGGGCTCAGCCCCAGCATTTT.

This chain uses TRBV30 with TRBJ2-3, with no clear D. The germline V gene has CDR1 GTSNPN and CDR2 SVGIG (reference sequence). This CDR3 is built from 15 residues. V lost 5 bases and J 0 bases, leaving 15 bases between the germline ends. The CDR3 loop reads CAWGLGISSTDTQYF. In nucleotides, the CDR3 is TGTGCCTGGGGTCTGGGGATTTCTAGCACAGATACGCAGTATTTT.

The chain recombines TRBV10-3 with TRBJ2-7, with D perhaps given as TRBD1 or TRBD2 (6 bases each). V was cut by 2 bases and J by 5 bases, with 13 bases left in between. CDR1 and CDR2 from the germline V gene are ENHRY and SYGVKD. The CDR3 contains 14 residues. This CDR3 is CAISEDRGLHEQYF. As DNA, the CDR3 is TGTGCCATCAGTGAGGACCGGGGGCTTCACGAGCAGTACTTC.

This rearrangement joins TRBV2 to TRBJ2-3; D may correspond to TRBD1 or TRBD2 (5 bases each). CDR1 and CDR2 from the germline V gene are SNHLY and FYNNEI. This CDR3 has 15 amino acids. V lost 7 bases and J 6 bases, leaving 20 bases between the germline ends. The CDR3 reads CASTPGPLVDDTQYF. The CDR3 coding sequence is TGTGCCAGCACCCCGGGACCCTTGGTTGACGATACGCAGTATTTT.

The rearrangement uses TRBV18 and TRBJ2-7, with a possible D match to TRBD2 (6 bases). Trimming removed 3 bases at V and 6 bases at J, with 12 bases between. CDR3 length equals 13 residues. Germline V CDR1 and CDR2: KGHSH, LQKENI. The CDR3 spells CASSPGGYLEQYF. The CDR3 DNA follows: TGTGCCAGCTCACCGGGGGGATATCTCGAGCAGTACTTC.

A few counts support this clonotype. The rearrangement uses TRBV13 and TRBJ2-2; D not certain. From germline, CDR1 is PRHDT and CDR2 FYEKMQ (reference sequence). The V and J ends lost 5 bases and 1 base respectively, with 8 bases between them. The CDR3 is 14 amino acids. The CDR3 DNA sequence: TGTGCCAGCAGCATACCTGAGAACACCGGGGAGCTGTTTTTT. Translated: CASSIPENTGELFF.

The chain employs TRBV12-3 or TRBV12-4 and TRBJ2-1; weak D call: TRBD2 (5 bases). CDR3 length: 13 residues. V was pared by 7 bases and J by 16 bases, with 23 bases between. The CDR3 DNA is TGTGCCAGCACTCCCCCCTTTAGCGCAAAGGAATTCTTC. Its protein is CASTPPFSAKEFF.

This CDR3 is CASSLKQGPDTGELFF. In DNA, the CDR3 is TGTGCCAGCAGTCTTAAACAGGGGCCGGACACCGGGGAGCTGTTTTTT. The rearrangement joins TRBV28 to TRBJ2-2, with TRBD1 matching 7 bases. Trimming removed 5 bases from V and 3 bases from J; junction bases left unmatched: 9. The CDR3 is made up of 16 amino acids. Germline-derived CDR1 and CDR2 are MDHEN and SYDVKM.